This T cell receptor beta chain stems from a study of CD8 T cell repertoires and HIV-1 epitope variants. Study background: Controls were a CMV, EBV and flu peptide pool, Ebola AY9 negative control, and no-peptide well.

As concerns this clone: Antigen unknown.

On the immunoSEQ platform, TCR beta CDR3s were sequenced at survey depth. Libraries were prepared by immunoSEQ multiplex PCR; TCRdb keeps only in-frame clonotypes and omits some of them. The sample comprises about 95,000 clones, almost 75% of which are singletons, and under 30% rests with the top ten. The study, taken as a whole, reports: Only beta chains were identified, marking proliferation to antigen, not function. The TAALDMSHF plasma variant had no responses, unlike KF9 (five clonotypes) and HW9 (one).

This TCR came from a male donor with HIV. Specimen: uncultured baseline CD8+ T cells from peripheral blood mononuclear cells (PBMCs).

DNA for the CDR3: TGTGCCAGCAGCCGACCAGCTAACTATGGCTACACCTTC. This sequence encodes CASSRPANYGYTF. This chain links TRBV14 with TRBJ1-2; D not resolved. This CDR3 is 13 amino acids long. V shed 4 bases and J shed 0 bases, with 6 bases lying between them. Germline V gene data show CDR1 as SGHDN and CDR2 as FVKESK.